The 8 T cell receptor beta chains reported below all come from one sample, sequenced in a study of shared clonotypes between healthy human individuals. Sequencing was performed with immunoSEQ multiplex PCR; in TCRdb, only in-frame clones are kept and a portion is missing. The repertoire holds roughly 2 million clones, 90% to 96% seen once, with roughly 0.13% in the top ten. The sequencing sample was made of naive CD4+ T cells sorted from blood. Stated subset: CD45RA+ positively selected. The source is a man younger than 35 in good health.

This clone was seen only a few times. This CDR3 is also generated by other DNA sequences in the sample. J is TRBJ1-1 and V is TRBV5-1; D is uncertain. The length of the CDR3 is 13 residues. V was pared by 3 bases and J by 1 base, with 7 bases between. CDR1 and CDR2 (germline): SGHRS, YFSETQ. The CDR3 sequence: CASSYQENTEAFF. As DNA, the CDR3 is TGCGCCAGCAGCTACCAAGAGAACACTGAAGCTTTCTTT.

The chain joins TRBV28 to TRBJ1-2; possibly TRBD1 for D (6 bases). Germline values: CDR1 MDHEN, CDR2 SYDVKM. This CDR3 has 13 amino acids. V shed 6 bases and J shed 8 bases, with 16 bases lying between them. CDR3 DNA sequence: TGTGCCAGCAGCCTACCGGGGGCGAGGGGCTACACCTTC. This sequence encodes CASSLPGARGYTF.

The chain couples TRBV7-9 to TRBJ2-1, with TRBD2 matching 11 bases. The germline gives CDR1 SEHNR, CDR2 FQNEAQ (reference sequence). Trimming took 1 base from V and 2 from J; bases not matched to a gene: 4. There are 17 residues in the CDR3. CDR3 region: CASSLDLTSGTYNEQFF. The CDR3 DNA follows: TGTGCCAGCAGCTTAGACTTGACTAGCGGGACCTACAATGAGCAGTTCTTC.

V and J are TRBV4-1 and TRBJ2-7; the match to TRBD1 covers 7 bases. Trimming cost V 1 base and J 2 bases; bases outside gene matches: 5. This CDR3 is built from 15 residues. The V gene's germline CDR1 is MGHRA and CDR2 YSYEKL. The CDR3 spells CASSQGRTGTYEQYF. As DNA, the CDR3 is TGCGCCAGCAGCCAAGGCCGGACAGGCACCTACGAGCAGTACTTC.

This clone was recorded once. The rearrangement links TRBV18 to TRBJ1-1; D call uncertain. The CDR3 sequence is 14 residues long. V was cut by 2 bases and J by 1 base, with 8 bases left in between. Germline V gene lookup returns CDR1 KGHSH and CDR2 LQKENI. CDR3 nucleotides: TGTGCCAGCTCACCAGGAAGGAGGAACACTGAAGCTTTCTTT. Translated, it gives CASSPGRRNTEAFF.

The chain joins TRBV19 to TRBJ1-6, with TRBD1 identical over 7 bases. Germline V gene sequence: CDR1 LNHDA, CDR2 SQIVND (reference sequence). V was pared by 5 bases and J by 9 bases, with 10 bases of the junction left unmatched. The CDR3 runs to 15 residues. In DNA, the CDR3 is TGTGCCAGTAGTGTGGACCGGGACAGAACTTCACCCCTCCACTTT. This codes for CASSVDRDRTSPLHF. The full variable domain, completed using reference TRBV19 and TRBJ1-6, is DGGITQSPKYLFRKEGQNVTLSCEQNLNHDAMYWYRQDPGQGLRLIYYSQIVNDFQKGDIAEGYSVSREKKESFPLTVTSAQKNPTAFYLCASSVDRDRTSPLHFGNGTRLTVT.

This clone was seen once. This chain links TRBV5-4 with TRBJ1-1; D gene ambiguous. The germline CDR1 and CDR2 sequences are SGHNT and YYREEE (reference sequence). Trimming removed 4 bases from V and 0 bases from J, with 10 bases in between. The CDR3 is 14 amino acids. The CDR3 DNA is TGTGCCAGCAGCCCTTTGAGTTTGAACACTGAAGCTTTCTTT. Amino acids: CASSPLSLNTEAFF.

This clone was counted a few times. This chain links TRBV25-1 with TRBJ1-6; D is unclear. The CDR3 consists of 11 residues. CDR1 and CDR2 (germline): MGHDK, SYGVNS. Trimming removed 2 bases at V and 15 bases at J, with 8 bases between. The CDR3 is CASSEAMSLHF. CDR3 bases: TGTGCCAGCAGTGAAGCTATGAGCCTCCACTTT. The variable domain in full, completed from reference TRBV25-1 and TRBJ1-6, reads EADIYQTPRYLVIGTGKKITLECSQTMGHDKMYWYQQDPGMELHLIHYSYGVNSTEKGDLSSESTVSRIRTEHFPLTLESARPSHTSQYLCASSEAMSLHFGNGTRLTVT.